The 19 T cell receptor beta chains given below trace back to one sample, sequenced in a study of PD-L1 blockade in urothelial cancer. Produced via immunoSEQ multiplex PCR; TCRdb's table is partial and in-frame only. The repertoire holds under 45,000 clones, with about four fifths as singletons. The material sequenced was PBMCs, taken around atezolizumab (anti-PD-L1) treatment. The receptors were sampled from a man in his sixties with urothelial cancer.

The rearrangement joins TRBV29-1 to TRBJ2-7; D gene ambiguous. The CDR3 extends over 11 amino acids. Per the germline V gene, CDR1 is SQVTM and CDR2 is ANQGSEA. Between the trimmed V and J ends, which lost 3 bases and 3 bases, there was a span of 6 bases. The chain's CDR3 is CSVETHYEQYF. The CDR3 DNA reads as TGCAGCGTTGAGACACACTACGAGCAGTACTTC.

The gene calls are TRBV11-2 and TRBJ2-7, with D unclear. The CDR3 is made up of 14 amino acids. Germline V gene data show CDR1 as SGHAT and CDR2 as FQNNGV. V shed 0 bases and J shed 0 bases, with 6 bases lying between them. The CDR3 coding sequence is TGTGCCAGCAGCTTAGATTCCTACTCCTACGAGCAGTACTTC. Amino acids: CASSLDSYSYEQYF.

Only a few counts were recorded for this clone. V usage is TRBV2 and J usage is TRBJ2-4; 9 positions match TRBD1. Trimming removed 4 bases from V and 7 bases from J; junction bases left unmatched: 5. Looked up from germline, CDR1 is SNHLY and CDR2 is FYNNEI. The CDR3 extends over 14 amino acids. The CDR3 nucleotides read TGTGCCAGCAGTGGGGACAGGGCGCTGAACATTCAGTACTTC. It is translated as CASSGDRALNIQYF.

This clone was counted a few times. CDR3 residues: CASSTAGTGFFTGYGYTF. For the CDR3, the DNA is TGTGCCAGCAGCACGGCGGGGACAGGGTTCTTTACGGGATATGGCTACACCTTC. This chain joins TRBV5-4 and TRBJ1-2; 9 positions match TRBD1. Per the germline V gene, CDR1 is SGHNT and CDR2 is YYREEE (reference sequence). V dropped 4 bases and J dropped 5; count of bases not matched to a gene: 18. CDR3 size: 18 residues.

DNA of the CDR3: TGTGCCAGCAGTCCACAGGGATTAGGTTCCTACAATGAGCAGTTCTTC. Translating it yields CASSPQGLGSYNEQFF. The J gene is TRBJ2-1, the V gene TRBV28; D is possibly TRBD1 (6 bases). The CDR3 is made up of 16 amino acids. Germline loops: CDR1 MDHEN, CDR2 SYDVKM. Trimming removed 5 bases at V and 1 base at J, with 15 bases between.

CDR3 DNA: TGTGCCAGTAGTATCTTAGCGGGGGGTCAAAGTGAGCAGTTCTTC. It yields the protein CASSILAGGQSEQFF. This rearrangement joins TRBV19 to TRBJ2-1; 10 bases map to TRBD2. This CDR3 region has 15 residues. Per germline, CDR1 LNHDA and CDR2 SQIVND (reference sequence). V gave up 3 bases and J gave up 9 bases; unmatched junction bases: 8.

The V call is TRBV19, the J call TRBJ1-2; 10 bases agree with TRBD1. Trimming took 4 bases from V and 4 from J; bases not matched to a gene: 6. The germline V gene has CDR1 LNHDA and CDR2 SQIVND (reference sequence). This CDR3 spans 15 amino acids. Here the CDR3 DNA reads TGTGCCAGTAGTACAAGACAGGGGGCTCGCTATGGCTACACCTTC. Translating gives CASSTRQGARYGYTF.

This clone was recorded once. The genes are TRBV19 and TRBJ2-7, with a tentative D call TRBD2 (5 bases). V lost 7 bases and J 0 bases, leaving 10 bases between the germline ends. This CDR3 has 13 residues. Per germline, CDR1 LNHDA and CDR2 SQIVND (reference sequence). The CDR3 nucleotides are TGTGCCAGTAAGACGGACTTCTCCTACGAGCAGTACTTC. Protein sequence: CASKTDFSYEQYF.

The chain uses TRBV19 and TRBJ1-1, with D possibly being TRBD1 (5 bases). Germline lookup yields CDR1 LNHDA and CDR2 SQIVND (reference sequence). This CDR3 is 14 amino acids long. The V and J ends lost 6 bases and 0 bases respectively, with 11 bases between them. The CDR3 reads CASSATALNTEAFF. The CDR3 DNA reads as TGTGCCAGTAGCGCGACAGCGTTGAACACTGAAGCTTTCTTT.

The gene calls are TRBV27 and TRBJ2-7; perhaps TRBD2 as D (5 bases). With 3 bases removed from V and 10 bases from J, the gap between germline ends came to 13 bases. Germline CDR1 is MNHEY and CDR2 is SMNVEV (reference sequence). The CDR3 loop spans 12 amino acids. This chain's CDR3 is CASSFLGSPQYF. The DNA of the CDR3 is TGTGCCAGCAGTTTCTTGGGGAGCCCTCAGTACTTC.

This rearrangement joins TRBV28 to TRBJ2-2, with 11 bases matching TRBD1. Germline trimming cut 6 bases from V and 4 bases from J; bases unmatched to any gene: 7. Germline V gene data show CDR1 as MDHEN and CDR2 as SYDVKM. The CDR3 extends over 16 amino acids. The CDR3: CASSPSGQGGTGELFF. The CDR3, as DNA: TGTGCCAGCAGCCCTTCGGGACAGGGGGGCACCGGGGAGCTGTTTTTT.

The chain is built from TRBV19 and TRBJ2-1; 16 positions match TRBD2. This CDR3 comprises 18 residues. J was trimmed by 7 bases and V by 7 bases; bases with no gene match: 13. CDR1 and CDR2 (germline): LNHDA, SQIVND (reference sequence). CDR3 protein: CASTARGTSGGAPNEQFF. CDR3 nucleotides: TGTGCCAGTACCGCCCGCGGGACTAGCGGGGGGGCACCGAATGAGCAGTTCTTC.

This chain connects TRBV4-1 to TRBJ2-3, with D possibly TRBD2 on 6 matching bases. Germline V gene sequence: CDR1 MGHRA, CDR2 YSYEKL. Trimming removed 3 bases at V and 3 bases at J, with 13 bases between. There are 15 residues in the CDR3. CDR3 protein: CASSQQVGGTDTQYF. In DNA, the CDR3 is TGCGCCAGCAGCCAGCAGGTGGGAGGAACAGATACGCAGTATTTT.

The chain employs TRBV28 and TRBJ1-3; 9 bases are a match to TRBD1. This CDR3 is built from 17 residues. The V gene end was trimmed by 5 bases and the J gene end by 1 base; junction bases not matched to a gene: 9. Germline-derived CDR1 and CDR2 are MDHEN and SYDVKM. Here the CDR3 DNA reads TGTGCCAGCAGTCAAGCCCCGGGACAGGGTTCTGGAAACACCATATATTTT. This encodes CASSQAPGQGSGNTIYF.

V and J are TRBV5-6 and TRBJ2-7; D possibly corresponds to TRBD1 (6 bases). Trimming removed 0 bases at V and 4 bases at J, with 8 bases between. Germline CDR1 and CDR2: SGHDT and YYEEEE. The CDR3 consists of 13 residues. The CDR3: CASSLADRYEQYF. CDR3 DNA: TGTGCCAGCAGCTTGGCCGACAGGTACGAGCAGTACTTC.

The chain carries TRBV9 and TRBJ2-3; 7 bases fit TRBD2. Germline V CDR1 and CDR2: SGDLS, YYNGEE. There are 16 residues in the CDR3. V trimming: 2 bases; J trimming: 4 bases; junction bases outside the gene matches: 10. The CDR3 protein is CASSVRLAEDADTQYF. The CDR3 DNA reads TGTGCCAGCAGCGTTAGACTAGCCGAGGATGCAGATACGCAGTATTTT.

The V and J genes are TRBV28 and TRBJ2-5, with D possibly being TRBD1 (6 bases). The CDR3 contains 15 residues. V lost 5 bases to trimming and J lost 6 bases, with 19 bases between them. Looked up from germline, CDR1 is MDHEN and CDR2 is SYDVKM. CDR3 bases: TGTGCCAGCAGTGCAAGACAGGCGTATAGGCAGACCCAGTACTTC. Protein: CASSARQAYRQTQYF.

V is TRBV6-5 and J is TRBJ2-7, with 8 positions matching TRBD1. This CDR3 is built from 13 residues. Unmatched junction bases numbered 0, after V lost 2 bases and J lost 3 bases. Germline V gene data show CDR1 as MNHEY and CDR2 as SVGAGI. As DNA, the CDR3 is TGTGCCAGCAGTTACGACAGGGGCTACGAGCAGTACTTC. Translation gives CASSYDRGYEQYF.

V usage is TRBV30 and J usage is TRBJ2-7; TRBD2 agrees at 9 bases. CDR1 GTSNPN and CDR2 SVGIG come from the germline V gene (reference sequence). Losses at the gene ends were 6 bases for V and 0 bases for J; bases not matched to a gene: 9. The CDR3 runs to 15 residues. CDR3 nucleotide sequence: TGTGCCTGCTCCGTGCGGGGGGGGAGCTCCTACGAGCAGTACTTC. This encodes CACSVRGGSSYEQYF.